These 29 T cell receptor beta chains originate from one sample sequenced in a study of T cell changes during pregnancy in multiple sclerosis. Clones were read by immunoSEQ multiplex PCR, and TCRdb kept only the in-frame ones, dropping some. The sample lists roughly 30,000 clones; roughly 91% were seen once. Sequenced here: CD4+ T cells from peripheral blood mononuclear cells, sampled in the second trimester of pregnancy. These receptors all stem from a female donor with multiple sclerosis, enrolled in a pregnancy study.

The genes are TRBV5-1 and TRBJ2-1, with D perhaps TRBD2 (6 bases). The V gene lost 0 bases and the J gene lost 7 bases, with 14 bases spanning the gap. This CDR3 has 15 residues. CDR1 and CDR2 (germline): SGHRS, YFSETQ. The CDR3 coding sequence is TGCGCCAGCAGCTTGGAACCGGGACTCGCTAATGAGCAGTTCTTC. As protein: CASSLEPGLANEQFF.

The genes are TRBV5-6 and TRBJ2-4, with D perhaps matching TRBD1 (6 bases). The CDR3 sequence is 16 residues long. The V gene's germline CDR1 is SGHDT and CDR2 YYEEEE. V dropped 7 bases and J dropped 3 bases, with 20 bases sitting between them. This CDR3 is CASHKQGAASKNIQYF. Written as DNA, the CDR3 is TGTGCCAGCCATAAACAGGGAGCGGCCAGCAAAAACATTCAGTACTTC.

V gene TRBV19 combines with J gene TRBJ2-1, with D possibly being TRBD2 (6 bases). Germline V gives CDR1 LNHDA, CDR2 SQIVND (reference sequence). CDR3 length equals 17 residues. V lost 5 bases, J lost 4 bases, and 21 bases lay in between. CDR3 amino acids: CASSYWAGSDLYNEQFF. The CDR3 region has the DNA TGTGCCAGTAGTTACTGGGCGGGGTCTGACCTTTACAATGAGCAGTTCTTC. Full variable domain (rest looked up from reference TRBV19 and TRBJ2-1): DGGITQSPKYLFRKEGQNVTLSCEQNLNHDAMYWYRQDPGQGLRLIYYSQIVNDFQKGDIAEGYSVSREKKESFPLTVTSAQKNPTAFYLCASSYWAGSDLYNEQFFGPGTRLTVL.

This clone was recorded once. The chain has TRBV5-1 and TRBJ1-1; TRBD1 aligns across 9 bases. CDR3 size: 15 residues. V lost 1 base, J lost 4 bases, and 5 bases stayed unmatched. CDR1 SGHRS and CDR2 YFSETQ come from the germline V gene. CDR3 residues: CASSLQGQGGTEAFF. CDR3 DNA: TGCGCCAGCAGCTTGCAGGGACAGGGAGGCACTGAAGCTTTCTTT.

This chain links TRBV29-1 with TRBJ1-2; 12 nucleotides agree with TRBD1. The trim removed 4 bases at V and 7 bases at J, leaving 7 bases unmatched. CDR1 is SQVTM and CDR2 is ANQGSEA in the germline V gene. The CDR3 consists of 14 residues. The DNA for the CDR3 is TGCAGCGTTGGAGGGACAGGGGGCGTCGGTGGCTACACCTTC. This gives the protein CSVGGTGGVGGYTF.

CDR3 region: CASSLDRGVYGYTF. The CDR3 nucleotides are TGCGCCAGCAGCTTGGATCGGGGAGTCTATGGCTACACCTTC. This chain links TRBV5-1 with TRBJ1-2; D gene uncertain. CDR3 size: 14 residues. Per the germline V gene, CDR1 is SGHRS and CDR2 is YFSETQ. Between the trimmed V and J ends, which lost 0 bases and 4 bases, there was a span of 10 bases.

This chain uses TRBV29-1 with TRBJ2-7; 7 nucleotides match TRBD2. The germline CDR1 and CDR2 sequences are SQVTM and ANQGSEA. CDR3 length: 14 residues. V gave up 3 bases and J gave up 4 bases; unmatched junction bases: 9. The CDR3 coding sequence is TGCAGCGTTGATAGAGGCGGGAGAGGGTACGAGCAGTACTTC. It is translated as CSVDRGGRGYEQYF.

This clone has only one observation. The rearrangement links TRBV18 to TRBJ2-7, with no clear D. Germline V gene sequence: CDR1 KGHSH, CDR2 LQKENI. Trimming took 2 bases from V and 3 from J, leaving 11 bases between them. This CDR3 comprises 14 residues. The CDR3 here is CASSPRLVDYEQYF. The DNA of the CDR3 is TGTGCCAGCTCACCAAGGCTAGTCGACTACGAGCAGTACTTC.

The rearrangement joins TRBV2 to TRBJ2-3, with 9 positions matching TRBD1. This CDR3 comprises 15 residues. Germline trimming cut 5 bases from V and 4 bases from J; bases unmatched to any gene: 7. Germline V lookup: CDR1 SNHLY, CDR2 FYNNEI. CDR3 region: CASSSTGGWADTQYF. Written as DNA, the CDR3 is TGTGCCAGCAGTTCTACAGGGGGCTGGGCAGATACGCAGTATTTT.

This clone was seen a few times. The CDR3 reads CSVKTGGNTEAFF. The CDR3 bases are TGCAGCGTCAAGACAGGGGGGAACACTGAAGCTTTCTTT. The chain is built from TRBV29-1 and TRBJ1-1; 9 bases match TRBD1. CDR1 is SQVTM, CDR2 ANQGSEA, per germline. With V trimmed by 6 bases and J by 1 base, 3 bases remained unmatched. The CDR3 consists of 13 residues. Full variable domain (remainder filled in from reference TRBV29-1 and TRBJ1-1): SAVISQKPSRDICQRGTSLTIQCQVDSQVTMMFWYRQQPGQSLTLIATANQGSEATYESGFVIDKFPISRPNLTFSTLTVSNMSPEDSSIYLCSVKTGGNTEAFFGQGTRLTVV.

This chain connects TRBV12-5 to TRBJ2-4; 9 bases align to TRBD1. Germline V gene lookup returns CDR1 LGHNT and CDR2 FRNRAP. The trim removed 1 base at V and 6 bases at J, leaving 4 bases unmatched. CDR3 length: 15 residues. The CDR3 is CASGLGPGQGNIQYF. CDR3 DNA: TGTGCTAGTGGTTTGGGCCCGGGACAGGGAAACATTCAGTACTTC.

V usage is TRBV28 and J usage is TRBJ2-7, with a tentative D call TRBD2 (6 bases). The germline V gene encodes CDR1 MDHEN and CDR2 SYDVKM. This CDR3 has 13 amino acids. The ends were cut back, 6 bases at V and 0 bases at J, with 9 bases in the middle. The CDR3 region is CASSGGASYEQYF. The DNA of the CDR3 is TGTGCCAGCAGCGGCGGGGCCTCCTACGAGCAGTACTTC.

The chain couples TRBV19 to TRBJ2-7; possible D gene TRBD2, 5 bases. This CDR3 is built from 13 residues. Trimming pared 3 bases from V and 1 base from J, leaving 7 bases between. Germline V gene sequence: CDR1 LNHDA, CDR2 SQIVND (reference sequence). The CDR3 DNA follows: TGTGCCAGTAGTATGAGGGAGTCCTACGAGCAGTACTTC. Protein product: CASSMRESYEQYF. The variable domain in full, completed from reference TRBV19 and TRBJ2-7, reads DGGITQSPKYLFRKEGQNVTLSCEQNLNHDAMYWYRQDPGQGLRLIYYSQIVNDFQKGDIAEGYSVSREKKESFPLTVTSAQKNPTAFYLCASSMRESYEQYFGPGTRLTVT.

V and J are TRBV5-1 and TRBJ2-7; the match to TRBD1 covers 11 bases. J lost 3 bases, V lost 3 bases, and 5 bases had no gene match. This CDR3 contains 15 residues. Germline V CDR1 and CDR2: SGHRS, YFSETQ. CDR3: CASSSGGTGGYEQYF. The CDR3 nucleotides are TGCGCCAGCAGCTCCGGCGGGACAGGGGGCTACGAGCAGTACTTC.

In nucleotides, the CDR3 is TGTGCCAGCAGCCGGACAGGAAGGAACACTGAAGCTTTCTTT. It is translated as CASSRTGRNTEAFF. This chain joins TRBV5-6 and TRBJ1-1, with 7 bases that match TRBD1. The CDR3 covers 14 residues. V was clipped by 4 bases and J by 1 base; unmatched bases: 4. The germline CDR1 and CDR2 sequences are SGHDT and YYEEEE.

This chain connects TRBV18 to TRBJ2-7, with a possible D match to TRBD1 (5 bases). The CDR3 covers 15 residues. Germline CDR1 is KGHSH and CDR2 is LQKENI. Trimming cost V 0 bases and J 2 bases, with 11 bases left between them. CDR3 amino acids: CASSPPVTGPYEQYF. CDR3 bases: TGTGCCAGCTCACCACCGGTAACAGGCCCCTACGAGCAGTACTTC.

The genes are TRBV10-2 and TRBJ2-5; 8 bases are a match to TRBD1. The CDR3 consists of 14 residues. CDR1 WSHSY and CDR2 SAAADI come from the germline V gene. Trimming removed 6 bases from V and 5 bases from J; junction bases left unmatched: 8. The CDR3 reads CASSMTGVGETQYF. The CDR3 bases are TGCGCCAGCAGCATGACAGGGGTTGGCGAGACCCAGTACTTC.

The rearrangement links TRBV5-4 to TRBJ2-3; 11 bases fit TRBD2. In germline, CDR1 is SGHNT, CDR2 YYREEE (reference sequence). Germline trimming cut 5 bases from V and 7 bases from J; bases unmatched to any gene: 3. The CDR3 loop spans 13 amino acids. The DNA for the CDR3 is TGTGCCAGCAGGTTAGCGGGAGGGAATACGCAGTATTTT. Protein product: CASRLAGGNTQYF.

The genes are TRBV6-1 and TRBJ1-1, with a possible D match to TRBD1 (5 bases). The CDR3 has 14 amino acids. V lost 5 bases, J lost 2 bases, and 12 bases lay in between. Germline-derived CDR1 and CDR2 are MNHNS and SASEGT. The CDR3 DNA reads as TGTGCCAGCAGTTGGGGCAGGCTAAACACTGAAGCTTTCTTT. Translated, it gives CASSWGRLNTEAFF.

The V gene is TRBV29-1, the J gene TRBJ2-7, with D tentatively TRBD2 (6 bases). The germline V gene encodes CDR1 SQVTM and CDR2 ANQGSEA. Trimming took off 4 bases at V and 3 bases at J, with 13 bases between the two ends. This CDR3 has 13 residues. The DNA for the CDR3 is TGCAGCGTTGTTGGGGGGAAAAGCTACGAGCAGTACTTC. It encodes CSVVGGKSYEQYF.

CDR3 coding DNA: TGTGCCAGCAGCTTAAACCGCGAAGAGACCCAGTACTTC. Its translation: CASSLNREETQYF. The chain combines TRBV7-3 with TRBJ2-5; no definite D call. The CDR3 extends over 13 amino acids. The germline gives CDR1 SGHTA, CDR2 FQGTGA. The V end was cut by 1 base, the J end by 3 bases, with 6 bases between.

The chain carries TRBV28 and TRBJ1-1; 11 bases map to TRBD1. CDR3 length equals 16 residues. Looked up from germline, CDR1 is MDHEN and CDR2 is SYDVKM. The J segment lost 4 bases and the V segment lost 5 bases, leaving 9 bases of the junction unmatched. CDR3 region: CASSLAVGTGGTEAFF. The CDR3 DNA reads as TGTGCCAGCAGTCTCGCCGTCGGGACAGGGGGCACTGAAGCTTTCTTT.

This chain links TRBV6-5 with TRBJ2-7; 7 bases line up with TRBD1. The CDR3 loop spans 13 amino acids. With 2 bases clipped from V and 6 bases from J, the junction kept 4 bases outside the gene matches. Germline values: CDR1 MNHEY, CDR2 SVGAGI. The CDR3 protein is CASSYRQGPEQYF. In DNA form, the CDR3 reads TGTGCCAGCAGTTACCGACAGGGACCCGAGCAGTACTTC.

This clone appeared a few times. The chain employs TRBV19 and TRBJ2-7, with D maybe TRBD1 (6 bases). Between the trimmed V and J ends, which lost 5 bases and 4 bases, there was a span of 15 bases. Per the germline V gene, CDR1 is LNHDA and CDR2 is SQIVND (reference sequence). CDR3 length: 14 residues. CDR3 loop: CASSGSGAGYEQYF. The CDR3 DNA reads as TGTGCCAGTAGTGGTTCAGGGGCTGGGTACGAGCAGTACTTC.

The chain combines TRBV5-5 with TRBJ2-7; TRBD1 is a possible D gene (6 bases). Germline-derived CDR1 and CDR2 are SGHKS and YYEKEE (reference sequence). V was pared by 3 bases and J by 0 bases, with 13 bases between. This CDR3 is built from 15 residues. In nucleotides, the CDR3 is TGTGCCAGCAGCTCAGGGGTAATGATCTCCTACGAGCAGTACTTC. This translates into CASSSGVMISYEQYF.

V is TRBV29-1 and J is TRBJ2-3, with D hard to call. The CDR3 is made up of 18 amino acids. Trimming left V 3 bases short and J 2 bases short, with 24 bases between. Germline V gene data show CDR1 as SQVTM and CDR2 as ANQGSEA. The CDR3 spells CSVEFRAKLIEYTDTQYF. The CDR3 nucleotides read TGCAGCGTTGAGTTCAGAGCCAAACTAATTGAATACACAGATACGCAGTATTTT.

This chain joins TRBV19 and TRBJ1-2; D perhaps matches TRBD1 (6 bases). The V end was cut by 4 bases, the J end by 6 bases, with 15 bases between. CDR1 and CDR2 (germline): LNHDA, SQIVND (reference sequence). The length of the CDR3 is 14 residues. As DNA, the CDR3 is TGTGCCAGTAGTAGGGGACATCGGACCCATGGCTACACCTTC. As protein: CASSRGHRTHGYTF. The full variable domain, its missing parts supplied by reference TRBV19 and TRBJ1-2, is DGGITQSPKYLFRKEGQNVTLSCEQNLNHDAMYWYRQDPGQGLRLIYYSQIVNDFQKGDIAEGYSVSREKKESFPLTVTSAQKNPTAFYLCASSRGHRTHGYTFGSGTRLTVV.

This sequence joins TRBV6-1 and TRBJ1-1; D may be TRBD1 (6 bases). The CDR3 consists of 13 residues. CDR1 MNHNS and CDR2 SASEGT come from the germline V gene. With 7 bases removed from V and 1 base from J, the gap between germline ends came to 10 bases. The CDR3 protein is CASNHRANTEAFF. The DNA for the CDR3 is TGTGCCAGCAACCACAGGGCGAACACTGAAGCTTTCTTT.

The rearrangement uses TRBV7-8 and TRBJ1-3, with 9 positions matching TRBD1. CDR1 and CDR2 (germline): SGHVS, FQNEAQ. The CDR3 spans 17 residues. Trimming removed 1 base from V and 0 bases from J; junction bases left unmatched: 4. DNA of the CDR3: TGTGCCAGCAGCTTAGACAGGGGGCTACTCTCTGGAAACACCATATATTTT. This encodes CASSLDRGLLSGNTIYF.